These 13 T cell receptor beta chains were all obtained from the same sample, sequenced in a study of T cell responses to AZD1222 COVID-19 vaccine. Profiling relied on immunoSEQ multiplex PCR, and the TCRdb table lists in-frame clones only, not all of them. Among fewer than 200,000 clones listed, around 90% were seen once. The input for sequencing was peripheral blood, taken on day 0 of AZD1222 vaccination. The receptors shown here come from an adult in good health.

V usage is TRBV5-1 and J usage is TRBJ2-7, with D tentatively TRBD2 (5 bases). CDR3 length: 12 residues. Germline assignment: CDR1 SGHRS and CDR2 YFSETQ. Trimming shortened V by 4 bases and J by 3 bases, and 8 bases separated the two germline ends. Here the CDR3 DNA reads TGCGCCAGCAGCACGGGGAGCTACGAGCAGTACTTC. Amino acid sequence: CASSTGSYEQYF.

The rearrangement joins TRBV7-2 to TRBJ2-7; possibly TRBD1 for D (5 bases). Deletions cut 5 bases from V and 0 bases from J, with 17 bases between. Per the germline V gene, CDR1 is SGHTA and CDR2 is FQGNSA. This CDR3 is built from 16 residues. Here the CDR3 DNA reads TGTGCCAGCAGCATAACCAGGGCAAAAAGCTCCTACGAGCAGTACTTC. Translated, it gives CASSITRAKSSYEQYF.

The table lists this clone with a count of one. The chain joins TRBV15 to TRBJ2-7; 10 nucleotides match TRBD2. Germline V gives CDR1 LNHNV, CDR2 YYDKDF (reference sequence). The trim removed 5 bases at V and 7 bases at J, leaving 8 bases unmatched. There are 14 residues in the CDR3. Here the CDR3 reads CATSLGLARSEQYF. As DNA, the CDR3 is TGTGCCACCAGCTTGGGACTAGCGAGATCTGAGCAGTACTTC.

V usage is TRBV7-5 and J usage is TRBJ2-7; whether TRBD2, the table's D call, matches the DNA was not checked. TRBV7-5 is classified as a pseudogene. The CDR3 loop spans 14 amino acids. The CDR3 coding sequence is TGTGCCAGATGGCCTTGGGGGGAGACGGGCGAGCAGTACTTC. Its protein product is CARWPWGETGEQYF.

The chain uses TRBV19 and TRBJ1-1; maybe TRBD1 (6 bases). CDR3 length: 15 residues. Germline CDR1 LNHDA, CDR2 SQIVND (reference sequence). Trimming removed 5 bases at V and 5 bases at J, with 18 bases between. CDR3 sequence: CASSVGGLSGTEAFF. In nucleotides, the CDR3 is TGTGCCAGTAGTGTGGGGGGGCTATCGGGTACTGAAGCTTTCTTT.

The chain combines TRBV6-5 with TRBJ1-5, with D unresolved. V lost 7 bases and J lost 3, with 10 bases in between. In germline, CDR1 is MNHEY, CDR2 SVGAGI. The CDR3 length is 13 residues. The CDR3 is CASTVWINQPQHF. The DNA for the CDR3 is TGTGCCAGCACAGTCTGGATCAATCAGCCCCAGCATTTT.

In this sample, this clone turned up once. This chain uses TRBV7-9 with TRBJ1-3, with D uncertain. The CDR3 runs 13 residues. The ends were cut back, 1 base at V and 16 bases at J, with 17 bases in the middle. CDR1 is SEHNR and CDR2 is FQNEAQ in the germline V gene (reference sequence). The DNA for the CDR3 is TGTGCCAGCAGCTTAGAACGCAGGACGACCTCGTATTTT. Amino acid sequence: CASSLERRTTSYF.

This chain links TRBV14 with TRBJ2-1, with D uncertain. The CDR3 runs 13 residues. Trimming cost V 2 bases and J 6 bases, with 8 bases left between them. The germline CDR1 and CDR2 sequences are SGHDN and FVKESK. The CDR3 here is CASSQTVGNEQFF. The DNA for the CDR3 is TGTGCCAGCAGCCAAACCGTGGGCAATGAGCAGTTCTTC.

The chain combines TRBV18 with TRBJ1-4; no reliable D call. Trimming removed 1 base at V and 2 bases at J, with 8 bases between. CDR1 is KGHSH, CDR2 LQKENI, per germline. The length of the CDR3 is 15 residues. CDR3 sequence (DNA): TGTGCCAGCTCACCACTTTCAACTACTAATGAAAAACTGTTTTTT. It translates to CASSPLSTTNEKLFF.

Here the CDR3 reads CASSGPTGGLSLNTEAFF. The DNA for the CDR3 is TGTGCCAGCAGCGGGCCGACAGGGGGCCTTTCCTTGAACACTGAAGCTTTCTTT. The rearrangement uses TRBV11-2 and TRBJ1-1, with 10 bases fitting TRBD1. CDR1 is SGHAT, CDR2 FQNNGV, per germline. With V trimmed by 5 bases and J by 0 bases, 12 bases remained unmatched. The CDR3 length is 18 residues. Based on the CDR3 plus reference TRBV11-2 and TRBJ1-1, the full variable domain is EAGVAQSPRYKIIEKRQSVAFWCNPISGHATLYWYQQILGQGPKLLIQFQNNGVVDDSQLPKDRFSAERLKGVDSTLKIQPAKLEDSAVYLCASSGPTGGLSLNTEAFFGQGTRLTVV.

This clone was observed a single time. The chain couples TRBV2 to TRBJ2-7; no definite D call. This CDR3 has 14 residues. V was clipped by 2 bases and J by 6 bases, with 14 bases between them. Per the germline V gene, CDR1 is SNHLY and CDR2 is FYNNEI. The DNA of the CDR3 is TGTGCCAGCAGTGAACTGGATAGATATGGCGAGCAGTACTTC. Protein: CASSELDRYGEQYF.

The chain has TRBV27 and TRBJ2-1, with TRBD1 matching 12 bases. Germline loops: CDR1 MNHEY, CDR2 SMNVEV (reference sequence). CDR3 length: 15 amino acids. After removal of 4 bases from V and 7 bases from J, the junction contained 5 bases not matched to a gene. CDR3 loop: CASSSPGQGANEQFF. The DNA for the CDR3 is TGTGCCAGCAGTTCTCCGGGACAGGGGGCGAATGAGCAGTTCTTC.

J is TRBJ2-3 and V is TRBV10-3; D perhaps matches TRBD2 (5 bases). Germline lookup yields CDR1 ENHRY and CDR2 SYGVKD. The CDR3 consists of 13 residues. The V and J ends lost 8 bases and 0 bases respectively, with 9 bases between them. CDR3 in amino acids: CAIARASTDTQYF. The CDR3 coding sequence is TGTGCCATCGCGAGGGCTAGCACAGATACGCAGTATTTT.